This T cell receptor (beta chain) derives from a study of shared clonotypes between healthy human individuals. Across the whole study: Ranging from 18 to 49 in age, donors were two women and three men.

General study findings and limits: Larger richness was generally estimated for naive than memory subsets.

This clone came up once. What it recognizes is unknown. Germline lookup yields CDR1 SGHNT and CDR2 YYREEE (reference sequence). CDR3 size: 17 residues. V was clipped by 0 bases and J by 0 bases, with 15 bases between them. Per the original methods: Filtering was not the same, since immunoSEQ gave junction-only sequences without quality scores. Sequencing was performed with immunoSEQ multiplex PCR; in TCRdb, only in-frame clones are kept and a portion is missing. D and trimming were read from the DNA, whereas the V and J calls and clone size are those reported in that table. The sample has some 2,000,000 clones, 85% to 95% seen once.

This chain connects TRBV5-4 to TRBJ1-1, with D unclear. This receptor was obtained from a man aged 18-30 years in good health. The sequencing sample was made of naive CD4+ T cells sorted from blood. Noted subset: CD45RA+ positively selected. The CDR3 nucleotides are TGTGCCAGCAGCTTGGGTACTTTCTTTAAGATGAACACTGAAGCTTTCTTT. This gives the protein CASSLGTFFKMNTEAFF.